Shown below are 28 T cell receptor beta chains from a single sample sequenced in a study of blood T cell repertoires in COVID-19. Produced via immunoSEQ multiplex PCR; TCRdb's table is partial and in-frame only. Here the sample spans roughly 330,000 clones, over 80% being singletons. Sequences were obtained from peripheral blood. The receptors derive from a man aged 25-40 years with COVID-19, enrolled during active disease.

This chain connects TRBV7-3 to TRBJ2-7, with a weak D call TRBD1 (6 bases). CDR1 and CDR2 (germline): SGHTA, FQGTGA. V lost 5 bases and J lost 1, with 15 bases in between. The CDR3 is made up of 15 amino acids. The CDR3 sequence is CASSLTGTESYEQYF. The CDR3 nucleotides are TGTGCCAGCAGCCTCACAGGGACCGAATCCTACGAGCAGTACTTC.

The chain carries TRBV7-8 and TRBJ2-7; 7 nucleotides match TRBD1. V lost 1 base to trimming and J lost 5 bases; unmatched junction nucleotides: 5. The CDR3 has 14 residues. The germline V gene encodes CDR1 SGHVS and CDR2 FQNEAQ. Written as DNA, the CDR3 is TGTGCCAGCAGCTTAGGACAGGGCTTCAACGAGCAGTACTTC. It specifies CASSLGQGFNEQYF.

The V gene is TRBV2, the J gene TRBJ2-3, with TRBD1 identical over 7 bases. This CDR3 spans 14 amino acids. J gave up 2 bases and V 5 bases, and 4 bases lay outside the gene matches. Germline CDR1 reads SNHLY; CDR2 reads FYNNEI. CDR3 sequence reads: CASSRDSPTDTQYF. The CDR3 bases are TGTGCCAGCAGTCGGGACAGCCCCACAGATACGCAGTATTTT.

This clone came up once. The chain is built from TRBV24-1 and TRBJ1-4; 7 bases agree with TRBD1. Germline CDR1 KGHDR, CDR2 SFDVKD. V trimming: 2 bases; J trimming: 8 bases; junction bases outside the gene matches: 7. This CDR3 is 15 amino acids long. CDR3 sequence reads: CATSDSTGVREKLFF. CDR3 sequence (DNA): TGTGCCACCAGTGATTCCACAGGGGTTCGGGAAAAACTGTTTTTT.

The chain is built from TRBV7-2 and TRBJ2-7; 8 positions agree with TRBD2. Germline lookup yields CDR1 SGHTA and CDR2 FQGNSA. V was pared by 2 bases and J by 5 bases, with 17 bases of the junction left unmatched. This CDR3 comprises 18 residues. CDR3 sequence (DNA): TGTGCCAGCAGCTTACTTCCCGCAGGGCAAGCGGGGGCTAACGAGCAGTACTTC. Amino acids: CASSLLPAGQAGANEQYF.

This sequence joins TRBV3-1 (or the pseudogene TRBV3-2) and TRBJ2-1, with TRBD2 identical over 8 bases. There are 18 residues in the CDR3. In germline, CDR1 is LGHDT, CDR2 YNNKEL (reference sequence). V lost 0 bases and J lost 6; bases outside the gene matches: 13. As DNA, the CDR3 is TGTGCCAGCAGCCAAGATATTAGGAGGGCGGGAGGAGCCAATGAGCAGTTCTTC. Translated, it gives CASSQDIRRAGGANEQFF.

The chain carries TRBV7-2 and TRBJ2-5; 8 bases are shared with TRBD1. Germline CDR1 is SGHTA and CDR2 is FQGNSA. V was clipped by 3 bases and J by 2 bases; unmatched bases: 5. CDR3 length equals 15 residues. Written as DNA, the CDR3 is TGTGCCAGCAGCTTGGGGGACAGGCGACAAGAGACCCAGTACTTC. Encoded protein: CASSLGDRRQETQYF.

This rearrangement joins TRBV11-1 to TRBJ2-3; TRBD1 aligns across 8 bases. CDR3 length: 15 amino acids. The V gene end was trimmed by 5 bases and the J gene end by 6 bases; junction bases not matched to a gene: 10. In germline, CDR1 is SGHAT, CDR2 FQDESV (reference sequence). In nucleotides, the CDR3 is TGTGCCAGCAGCCCGGGGCTCAGGGGGCAGGATACGCAGTATTTT. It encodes CASSPGLRGQDTQYF.

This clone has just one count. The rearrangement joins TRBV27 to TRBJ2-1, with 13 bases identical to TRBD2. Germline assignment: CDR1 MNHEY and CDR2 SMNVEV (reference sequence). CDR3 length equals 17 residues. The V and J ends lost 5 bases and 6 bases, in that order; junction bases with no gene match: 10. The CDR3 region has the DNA TGTGCCAGCAGTACCTCGGGACTAGCGGGACTCATCAATGAGCAGTTCTTC. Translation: CASSTSGLAGLINEQFF.

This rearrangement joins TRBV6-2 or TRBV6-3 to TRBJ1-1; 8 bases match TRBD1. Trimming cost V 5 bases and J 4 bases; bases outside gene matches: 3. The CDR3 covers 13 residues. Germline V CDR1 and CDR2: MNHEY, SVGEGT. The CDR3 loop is CASSLQGGTEAFF. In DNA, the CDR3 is TGTGCCAGCAGTCTACAGGGGGGCACTGAAGCTTTCTTT.

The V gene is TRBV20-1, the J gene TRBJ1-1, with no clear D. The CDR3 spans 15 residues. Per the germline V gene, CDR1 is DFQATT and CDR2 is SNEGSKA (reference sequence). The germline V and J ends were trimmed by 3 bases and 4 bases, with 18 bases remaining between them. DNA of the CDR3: TGCAGTGCTAGTGTGTGGCGGACCCGGGGCACTGAAGCTTTCTTT. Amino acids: CSASVWRTRGTEAFF.

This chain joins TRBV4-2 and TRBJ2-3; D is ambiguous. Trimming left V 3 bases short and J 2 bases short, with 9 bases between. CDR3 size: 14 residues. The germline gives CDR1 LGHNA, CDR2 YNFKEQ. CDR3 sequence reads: CASSHTSNTDTQYF. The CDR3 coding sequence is TGTGCCAGCAGCCACACTTCTAACACAGATACGCAGTATTTT.

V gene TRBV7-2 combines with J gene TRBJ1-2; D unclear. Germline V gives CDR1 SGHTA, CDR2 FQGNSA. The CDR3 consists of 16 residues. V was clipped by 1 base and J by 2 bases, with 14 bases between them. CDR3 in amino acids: CASSLVLLATNYGYTF. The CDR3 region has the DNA TGTGCCAGCAGCTTAGTACTGTTAGCCACCAACTATGGCTACACCTTC.

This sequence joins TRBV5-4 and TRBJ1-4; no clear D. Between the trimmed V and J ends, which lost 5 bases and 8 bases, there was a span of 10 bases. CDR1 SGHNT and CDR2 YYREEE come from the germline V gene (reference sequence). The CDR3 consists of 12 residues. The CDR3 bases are TGTGCCAGCAGTCTGAGAGGGGAAAAACTGTTTTTT. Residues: CASSLRGEKLFF.

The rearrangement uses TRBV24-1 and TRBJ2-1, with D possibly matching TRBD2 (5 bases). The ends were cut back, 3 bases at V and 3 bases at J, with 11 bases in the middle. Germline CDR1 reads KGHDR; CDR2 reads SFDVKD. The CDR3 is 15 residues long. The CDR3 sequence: CATSDTGSYYNEQFF. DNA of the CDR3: TGTGCCACCAGTGATACGGGGAGTTACTACAATGAGCAGTTCTTC.

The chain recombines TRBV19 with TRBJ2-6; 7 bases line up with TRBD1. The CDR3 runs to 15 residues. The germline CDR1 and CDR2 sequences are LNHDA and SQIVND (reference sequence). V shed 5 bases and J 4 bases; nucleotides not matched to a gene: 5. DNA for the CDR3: TGTGCCAGTAGTTCCGACAGGGTCGGGGCCAACGTCCTGACTTTC. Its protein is CASSSDRVGANVLTF.

CDR3 protein: CASSRSAELGETQYF. CDR3 in DNA: TGTGCCAGCAGCCGTTCCGCGGAGTTAGGAGAGACCCAGTACTTC. V gene TRBV4-2 combines with J gene TRBJ2-5; D is uncertain. CDR1 LGHNA and CDR2 YNFKEQ come from the germline V gene. This CDR3 comprises 15 residues. Trimming stripped 4 bases from V and 4 bases from J, with 16 bases between.

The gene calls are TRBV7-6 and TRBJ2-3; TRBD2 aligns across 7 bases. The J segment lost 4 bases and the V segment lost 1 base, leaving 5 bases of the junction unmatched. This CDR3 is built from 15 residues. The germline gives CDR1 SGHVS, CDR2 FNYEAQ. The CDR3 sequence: CASSLVAGVADTQYF. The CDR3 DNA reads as TGTGCCAGCAGCTTAGTGGCGGGAGTTGCAGATACGCAGTATTTT. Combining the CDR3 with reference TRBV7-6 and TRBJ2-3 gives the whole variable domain GAGVSQSPRYKVTKRGQDVALRCDPISGHVSLYWYRQALGQGPEFLTYFNYEAQQDKSGLPNDRFSAERPEGSISTLTIQRTEQRDSAMYRCASSLVAGVADTQYFGPGTRLTVL.

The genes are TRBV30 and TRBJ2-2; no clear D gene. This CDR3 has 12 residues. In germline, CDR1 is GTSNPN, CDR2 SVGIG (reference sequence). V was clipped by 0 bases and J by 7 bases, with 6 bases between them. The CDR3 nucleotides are TGTGCCTGGAGTGTACTTTTCGGGGAGCTGTTTTTT. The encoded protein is CAWSVLFGELFF.

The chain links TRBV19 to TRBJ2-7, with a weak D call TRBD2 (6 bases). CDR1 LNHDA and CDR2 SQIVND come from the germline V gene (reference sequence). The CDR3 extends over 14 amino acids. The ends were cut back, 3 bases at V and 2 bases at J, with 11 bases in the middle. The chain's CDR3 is CASSMLATAYEQYF. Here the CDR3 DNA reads TGTGCCAGTAGTATGCTAGCGACGGCCTACGAGCAGTACTTC.

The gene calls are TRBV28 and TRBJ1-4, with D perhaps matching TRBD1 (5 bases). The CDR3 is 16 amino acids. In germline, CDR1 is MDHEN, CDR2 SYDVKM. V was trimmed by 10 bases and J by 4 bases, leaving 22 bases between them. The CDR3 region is CATADRRRAINEKLFF. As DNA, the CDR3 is TGTGCCACGGCAGACAGAAGAAGGGCTATTAATGAAAAACTGTTTTTT.

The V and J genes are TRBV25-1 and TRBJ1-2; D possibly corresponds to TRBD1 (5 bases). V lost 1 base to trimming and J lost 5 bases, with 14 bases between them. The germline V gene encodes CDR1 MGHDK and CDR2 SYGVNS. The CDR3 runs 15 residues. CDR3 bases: TGTGCCAGCAGTGAATGGAAAGGGGCGAAATATGGCTACACCTTC. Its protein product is CASSEWKGAKYGYTF.

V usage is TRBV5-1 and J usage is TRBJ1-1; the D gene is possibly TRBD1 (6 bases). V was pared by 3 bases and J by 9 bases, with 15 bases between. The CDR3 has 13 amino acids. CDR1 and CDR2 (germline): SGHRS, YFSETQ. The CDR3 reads CASSYKGDTQAFF. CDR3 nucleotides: TGCGCCAGCAGCTACAAGGGGGACACCCAAGCTTTCTTT. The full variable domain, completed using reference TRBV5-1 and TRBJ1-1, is KAGVTQTPRYLIKTRGQQVTLSCSPISGHRSVSWYQQTPGQGLQFLFEYFSETQRNKGNFPGRFSGRQFSNSRSEMNVSTLELGDSALYLCASSYKGDTQAFFGQGTRLTVV.

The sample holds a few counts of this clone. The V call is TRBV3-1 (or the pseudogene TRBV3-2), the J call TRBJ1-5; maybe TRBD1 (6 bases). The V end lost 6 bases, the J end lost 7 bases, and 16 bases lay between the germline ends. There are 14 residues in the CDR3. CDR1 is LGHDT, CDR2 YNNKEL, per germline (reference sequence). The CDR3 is CASSGGRGSQPQHF. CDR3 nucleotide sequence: TGTGCCAGCAGTGGGGGCAGGGGAAGCCAGCCCCAGCATTTT.

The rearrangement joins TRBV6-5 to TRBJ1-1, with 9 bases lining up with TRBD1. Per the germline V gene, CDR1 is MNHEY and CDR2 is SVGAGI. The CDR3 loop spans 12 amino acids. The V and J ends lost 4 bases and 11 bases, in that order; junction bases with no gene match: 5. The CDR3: CASSFGTGSAFF. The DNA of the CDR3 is TGTGCCAGCAGTTTCGGGACAGGGTCGGCTTTCTTT.

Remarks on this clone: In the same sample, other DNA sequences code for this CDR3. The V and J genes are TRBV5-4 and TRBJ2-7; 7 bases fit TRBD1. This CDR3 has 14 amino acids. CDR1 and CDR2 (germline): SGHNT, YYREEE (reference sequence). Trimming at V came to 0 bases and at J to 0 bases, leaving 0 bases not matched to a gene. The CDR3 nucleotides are TGTGCCAGCAGCTTGGACAGGGGCTCCTACGAGCAGTACTTC. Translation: CASSLDRGSYEQYF.

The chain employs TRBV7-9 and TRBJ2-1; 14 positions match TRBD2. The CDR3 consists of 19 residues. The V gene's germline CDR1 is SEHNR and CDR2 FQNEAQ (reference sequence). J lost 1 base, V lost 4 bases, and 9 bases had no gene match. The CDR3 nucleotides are TGTGCCAGCAGCTCCTGGACTAGCGGGAGGAAGTTGTCCTACAATGAGCAGTTCTTC. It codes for CASSSWTSGRKLSYNEQFF.

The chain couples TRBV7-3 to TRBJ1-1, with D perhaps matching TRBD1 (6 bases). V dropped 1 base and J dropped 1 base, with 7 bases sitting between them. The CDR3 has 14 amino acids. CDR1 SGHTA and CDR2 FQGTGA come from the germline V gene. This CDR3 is CASSLNRENTEAFF. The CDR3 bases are TGTGCCAGCAGCTTAAACAGGGAGAACACTGAAGCTTTCTTT.